The 15 T cell receptor beta chains in this list originate from one sample, sequenced in a study of T cells in localized non-small cell lung cancer. Assay used: immunoSEQ multiplex PCR; TCRdb lists only in-frame clones, some missing. The data show some 2,000 clones, over 20% seen once. The sequenced sample was normal lung tissue next to the tumor, obtained before any cancer treatment. The receptors here all came from a male donor at least 60 years old with stage II lung adenocarcinoma.

V is TRBV10-2 and J is TRBJ1-1; the D gene is possibly TRBD1 (6 bases). V was clipped by 11 bases and J by 0 bases, with 19 bases between them. CDR1 and CDR2 (germline): WSHSY, SAAADI. This CDR3 contains 15 residues. CDR3 nucleotide sequence: TGCGCCGGGACTTTGGACAGACCCATGAACACTGAAGCTTTCTTT. Encoded protein: CAGTLDRPMNTEAFF.

The chain uses TRBV11-3 and TRBJ1-1, with 7 bases identical to TRBD1. The trim removed 8 bases at V and 0 bases at J, leaving 6 bases unmatched. Germline CDR1 SGHNT, CDR2 YENEEA. The CDR3 totals 14 residues. The CDR3 DNA follows: TGTGCCAGCGGGGACAGTGGAATGAACACTGAAGCTTTCTTT. Translating gives CASGDSGMNTEAFF.

The V call is TRBV1, the J call TRBJ2-5; the DNA was not used to check the table's D call, TRBD2. TRBV1 is tagged as a pseudogene. The CDR3 is 16 residues long. The CDR3 DNA follows: TGCGCCAGCAGCCCCCCGGGACTAGCGGGAGAAGAGACCCAGTACTTC. It encodes CASSPPGLAGEETQYF.

The J gene is TRBJ2-1, the V gene TRBV25-1, with D possibly being TRBD1 (6 bases). Trimming removed 4 bases at V and 7 bases at J, with 8 bases between. The CDR3 length is 12 residues. The V gene's germline CDR1 is MGHDK and CDR2 SYGVNS. The CDR3: CASSAGQNEQFF. Here the CDR3 DNA reads TGTGCCAGCAGTGCAGGACAGAATGAGCAGTTCTTC.

This clone ranks as medium-sized. This rearrangement joins TRBV9 to TRBJ1-1; tentative D call: TRBD1 (6 bases). The V gene's germline CDR1 is SGDLS and CDR2 YYNGEE. Trimming stripped 0 bases from V and 6 bases from J, with 12 bases between. The CDR3 has 14 residues. CDR3 amino acids: CASSVAGTKSEAFF. In DNA, the CDR3 is TGTGCCAGCAGCGTAGCCGGGACAAAGTCTGAAGCTTTCTTT.

The CDR3 DNA sequence: TGTGCCAGCAGTTACGACTCGGCGGGTTTACCTGGGGCCAACGTCCTGACTTTC. Amino acids: CASSYDSAGLPGANVLTF. The chain joins TRBV6-8 to TRBJ2-6, with a possible D match to TRBD2 (5 bases). The CDR3 length is 18 residues. The germline V and J ends were trimmed by 2 bases and 2 bases, with 16 bases remaining between them. The germline V gene has CDR1 MNHGY and CDR2 SAAAGT.

This clone was seen more than once but under ten times. The genes are TRBV25-1 and TRBJ1-6, with TRBD1 identical over 7 bases. Unmatched junction bases numbered 9, after V lost 4 bases and J lost 6 bases. Per the germline V gene, CDR1 is MGHDK and CDR2 is SYGVNS. This CDR3 comprises 16 residues. The CDR3 DNA reads TGTGCCAGCAGTGTGGCCGGGACAGTGACTAATTCACCCCTCCACTTT. As protein: CASSVAGTVTNSPLHF.

This clone was recorded many times. The chain carries TRBV7-4 and TRBJ1-5; D remains unclear. This CDR3 spans 13 amino acids. In germline, CDR1 is SGHVT, CDR2 SQSDAQ. Trimming took off 3 bases at V and 3 bases at J, with 6 bases between the two ends. The CDR3 here is CASSFFANQPQHF. The CDR3 coding sequence is TGTGCCAGCAGCTTCTTCGCCAATCAGCCCCAGCATTTT.

By sample fraction, this clone is medium-sized. This chain links TRBV11-3 with TRBJ1-6; 8 bases map to TRBD1. Germline CDR1 is SGHNT and CDR2 is YENEEA. Trimming cost V 5 bases and J 10 bases; bases outside gene matches: 10. The CDR3 spans 15 residues. The CDR3 DNA reads TGTGCCAGCAGCCAGACGTCGGGACAGGCCTCACCCCTCCACTTT. Translated, it gives CASSQTSGQASPLHF.

The CDR3 spells CASRRLAGSGELFF. The CDR3 region has the DNA TGTGCCAGTAGGAGACTAGCGGGATCCGGGGAGCTGTTTTTT. The chain couples TRBV19 to TRBJ2-2, with 11 bases aligning to TRBD2. With 6 bases clipped from V and 6 bases from J, the junction kept 3 bases outside the gene matches. The CDR3 is 14 amino acids. Germline V gene data show CDR1 as LNHDA and CDR2 as SQIVND (reference sequence).

For the CDR3, the DNA is TGTGCCAGCAGCCCAAGGGCTAGCGCCCAAGAGACCCAGTACTTC. Translating gives CASSPRASAQETQYF. The chain has TRBV11-3 and TRBJ2-5; maybe TRBD2 (6 bases). Germline V gene data show CDR1 as SGHNT and CDR2 as YENEEA. V was trimmed by 5 bases and J by 1 base, leaving 14 bases between them. This CDR3 spans 15 amino acids.

This sequence joins TRBV5-1 and TRBJ1-1, with a tentative D call TRBD1 (6 bases). The germline V gene has CDR1 SGHRS and CDR2 YFSETQ. The CDR3 contains 15 residues. Trimming took 0 bases from V and 0 from J, leaving 9 bases between them. The CDR3 nucleotides are TGCGCCAGCAGCTTGGACAGGGCCATGAACACTGAAGCTTTCTTT. Translated: CASSLDRAMNTEAFF.

The V and J genes are TRBV18 and TRBJ2-2; the D gene is possibly TRBD1 (5 bases). Germline CDR1 and CDR2: KGHSH and LQKENI. The CDR3 has 15 residues. V lost 2 bases and J lost 3, with 10 bases in between. The CDR3 sequence is CASSPIGHYTGELFF. In nucleotides, the CDR3 is TGTGCCAGCTCACCAATAGGACATTACACCGGGGAGCTGTTTTTT.

V and J are TRBV28 and TRBJ1-1; D unclear. Germline assignment: CDR1 MDHEN and CDR2 SYDVKM. The V gene lost 7 bases and the J gene lost 6 bases, with 15 bases spanning the gap. The CDR3 totals 13 residues. This CDR3 is CASTPPWSAEAFF. Here the CDR3 DNA reads TGTGCCAGCACCCCGCCATGGTCAGCTGAAGCTTTCTTT. Full variable domain (missing parts from reference TRBV28 and TRBJ1-1): DVKVTQSSRYLVKRTGEKVFLECVQDMDHENMFWYRQDPGLGLRLIYFSYDVKMKEKGDIPEGYSVSREKKERFSLILESASTNQTSMYLCASTPPWSAEAFFGQGTRLTVV.

By sample share, this clone is medium-sized (0.01 to 0.1%). The chain joins TRBV6-8 to TRBJ1-2; D gene uncertain. V lost 0 bases and J 8 bases, leaving 13 bases between the germline ends. Germline lookup yields CDR1 MNHGY and CDR2 SAAAGT. The CDR3 covers 14 residues. Here the CDR3 DNA reads TGTGCCAGCAGTTACTCGGGGAGGGAAGGCGGCTACACCTTC. Its protein product is CASSYSGREGGYTF.